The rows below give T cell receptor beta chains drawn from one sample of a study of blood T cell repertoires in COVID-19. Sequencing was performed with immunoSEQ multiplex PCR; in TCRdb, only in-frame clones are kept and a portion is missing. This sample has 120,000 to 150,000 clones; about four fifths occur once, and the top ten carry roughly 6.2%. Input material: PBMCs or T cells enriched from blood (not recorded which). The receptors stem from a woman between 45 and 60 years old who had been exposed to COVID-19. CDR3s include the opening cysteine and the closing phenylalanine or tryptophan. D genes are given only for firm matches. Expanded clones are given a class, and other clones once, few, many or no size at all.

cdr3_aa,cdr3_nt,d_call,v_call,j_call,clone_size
CASSQEEVAAGRLSSGNTIYF,TGTGCCAGCAGCCAAGAGGAGGTAGCGGCGGGGCGGTTGTCGTCTGGAAACACCATATATTTT,.,TRBV4-2,TRBJ1-3,many
CASSHGTTEQYF,TGTGCCAGCAGCCACGGGACTACCGAGCAGTACTTC,TRBD2,TRBV7-8,TRBJ2-7,.
CASSPRDRDPWGSGNTIYF,TGTGCCAGCAGCCCCCGGGACAGGGATCCGTGGGGGTCTGGAAACACCATATATTTT,TRBD1,TRBV7-2,TRBJ1-3,.
CASSYLPLSNTEAFF,TGTGCCAGCAGTTACCTCCCCTTGTCGAACACTGAAGCTTTCTTT,.,TRBV6-5,TRBJ1-1,.
CASSQEEGSGSNQPQHF,TGTGCCAGCAGCCAAGAGGAAGGTTCCGGGAGCAATCAGCCCCAGCATTTT,.,TRBV3-1/TRBV3-2,TRBJ1-5,.
CASSLVAGGLQETQYF,TGTGCCAGCAGCTTAGTAGCGGGGGGCCTGCAAGAGACCCAGTACTTC,TRBD2,TRBV7-2,TRBJ2-5,.
CASSLAANTGELFF,TGTGCCAGTAGTCTAGCGGCGAACACCGGGGAGCTGTTTTTT,TRBD2,TRBV19,TRBJ2-2,.
CASSQEVTGDQPQHF,TGCGCCAGCAGCCAAGAGGTCACCGGGGATCAGCCCCAGCATTTT,.,TRBV4-1,TRBJ1-5,.
CASSPLRARDRTSGNTIYF,TGTGCCAGCAGCCCCCTCCGGGCGAGGGACAGAACTTCTGGAAACACCATATATTTT,TRBD1,TRBV11-2,TRBJ1-3,.
CASSPGLPDQYF,TGCGCCAGCAGCCCGGGACTACCCGACCAGTACTTC,TRBD2,TRBV5-1,TRBJ2-5,.
CASSSGQGHTDTQYF,TGTGCCAGCAGCTCAGGACAGGGCCACACAGATACGCAGTATTTT,TRBD1,TRBV9,TRBJ2-3,medium-sized
CASSQDLTMAGDSPLHF,TGCGCCAGCAGCCAAGATTTGACGATGGCAGGGGATTCACCCCTCCACTTT,.,TRBV4-3,TRBJ1-6,.
CASSVTAQGFREQYF,TGTGCCAGCAGCGTGACGGCACAGGGCTTTAGGGAGCAGTACTTC,.,TRBV9,TRBJ2-7,.
CASSPPGQGVHEQYF,TGTGCCAGCAGTCCCCCGGGACAGGGGGTCCACGAGCAGTACTTC,TRBD1,TRBV7-9,TRBJ2-7,.
CASSVGGQGFYGYTF,TGTGCCAGCAGCGTAGGTGGACAGGGGTTCTATGGCTACACCTTC,TRBD1,TRBV9,TRBJ1-2,.
CATSLGGEETQYF,TGTGCCACCAGCTTGGGGGGGGAAGAGACCCAGTACTTC,TRBD2,TRBV15,TRBJ2-5,.
CASKVGVPSGSYEQYF,TGTGCCAGCAAAGTAGGCGTGCCTAGCGGGAGCTACGAGCAGTACTTC,TRBD2,TRBV27,TRBJ2-7,.
CASSFRRGIDTQYF,TGTGCCAGCAGCTTCCGGCGGGGGATTGATACGCAGTATTTT,TRBD2,TRBV11-2,TRBJ2-3,.
CASRTHPGLAAYEQYF,TGTGCCAGCAGAACACATCCGGGACTAGCGGCTTACGAGCAGTACTTC,TRBD2,TRBV5-4,TRBJ2-7,.
CASSLSRGYTEAFF,TGTGCCAGCAGTTTATCGAGGGGGTACACTGAAGCTTTCTTT,.,TRBV27,TRBJ1-1,.
CASSWDMERYEQYF,TGTGCCAGCAGTTGGGACATGGAACGATACGAGCAGTACTTC,.,TRBV28,TRBJ2-7,.
CAWSVSRANTEAFF,TGTGCCTGGAGTGTAAGCAGGGCGAACACTGAAGCTTTCTTT,.,TRBV30,TRBJ1-1,.
CASSRTGGEVGYTF,TGCGCCAGCAGCCGGACAGGGGGCGAGGTTGGCTACACCTTC,TRBD1,TRBV5-1,TRBJ1-2,.
CASSCRTGGEQQSGNTIYF,TGTGCCAGCAGCTGTCGGACAGGGGGGGAACAACAGTCTGGAAACACCATATATTTT,.,TRBV12-1,TRBJ1-3,.
CASSSTSYNEQFF,TGTGCCAGCAGTTCGACTTCCTACAATGAGCAGTTCTTC,.,TRBV6-5,TRBJ2-1,.
CASSYLSDEAFF,TGTGCCAGCAGTTACTTGTCAGATGAAGCTTTCTTT,.,TRBV6-6,TRBJ1-1,.
CASSRALGGSTTGELFF,TGCGCCAGCAGCCGGGCCTTAGGCGGGAGCACCACCGGGGAGCTGTTTTTT,TRBD2,TRBV4-3,TRBJ2-2,.
CASSLNVGLADSTDTQYF,TGTGCCAGCAGCTTAAATGTGGGACTAGCGGATAGCACAGATACGCAGTATTTT,TRBD2,TRBV7-8,TRBJ2-3,.
CAGVRRENSHNEQFF,TGTGCCGGAGTCCGACGCGAGAATTCCCACAATGAGCAGTTCTTC,.,TRBV3-1/TRBV3-2,TRBJ2-1,.
CASSGLAGLGNEQFF,TGCGCCAGCAGTGGCCTAGCGGGGCTGGGGAATGAGCAGTTCTTC,TRBD2,TRBV10-1,TRBJ2-1,.
CASSLGGANQPQHF,TGCGCCAGCAGCTTGGGGGGAGCCAATCAGCCCCAGCATTTT,.,TRBV5-1,TRBJ1-5,.
CASSFRTGAERETQYF,TGTGCCAGCAGTTTTCGGACAGGGGCGGAGAGAGAGACCCAGTACTTC,TRBD1,TRBV27,TRBJ2-5,.
CASSLVHTVTEAFF,TGCGCCAGCAGCTTAGTTCATACAGTAACTGAAGCTTTCTTT,.,TRBV5-1,TRBJ1-1,.
CASSINQGLGEKLFF,TGTGCCAGTAGTATCAACCAGGGACTAGGGGAAAAACTGTTTTTT,.,TRBV19,TRBJ1-4,.
CASSLQRETKQFF,TGTGCCAGCAGCCTACAGAGGGAAACAAAGCAGTTCTTC,.,TRBV7-2,TRBJ2-1,.
CASSLGGQGGSTGELFF,TGTGCCAGCAGCTTGGGTGGACAGGGAGGTAGTACCGGGGAGCTGTTTTTT,TRBD1,TRBV5-6,TRBJ2-2,.
CAWDPTGGHYGYTF,TGTGCCTGGGACCCCACCGGGGGGCACTATGGCTACACCTTC,.,TRBV30,TRBJ1-2,.
CASSPRNEQFF,TGTGCCAGCAGCCCCCGCAATGAGCAGTTCTTC,.,TRBV27,TRBJ2-1,.
CASSFNRGADTQYF,TGCGCCAGCAGCTTTAACAGGGGCGCAGATACGCAGTATTTT,TRBD1,TRBV5-1,TRBJ2-3,.
CASSVHLANYGYTF,TGCGCCAGCAGCGTCCACTTAGCTAACTATGGCTACACCTTC,.,TRBV5-1,TRBJ1-2,.
CASNLAGGQDTQYF,TGTGCCAGCAACCTAGCGGGGGGGCAAGATACGCAGTATTTT,TRBD2,TRBV4-2,TRBJ2-3,.
CASRPGGPGTEAFF,TGTGCCAGCAGACCAGGGGGCCCGGGAACTGAAGCTTTCTTT,TRBD1,TRBV27,TRBJ1-1,.
CASRSPDRASSYEQYF,TGTGCCAGCAGGAGCCCGGACAGGGCTAGCTCCTACGAGCAGTACTTC,TRBD1,TRBV6-6,TRBJ2-7,.
CASRRDSRNQPQHF,TGTGCCAGCAGACGGGACAGTCGCAATCAGCCCCAGCATTTT,TRBD1,TRBV28,TRBJ1-5,.
CASSRTGVFYNEQFF,TGTGCCAGCAGCCGAACGGGAGTCTTCTACAATGAGCAGTTCTTC,.,TRBV27,TRBJ2-1,.